The source of this T cell receptor beta chain is a study of T cell responses to AZD1222 COVID-19 vaccine. Study outcomes and limitations: Compared with day 0, the breadth and depth of the Spike-specific TCR repertoire rose significantly after two doses of AZD1222. Sampling that yielded the repertoires occurred only after the peak T cell response. White British ancestry dominated among donors, who included more females, and clonal diversity was possibly underestimated.

On this clone: Antigen specificity is unknown.

Generated by immunoSEQ multiplex PCR, the TCRdb table keeps only in-frame clones and is missing some. The sample lists 150,000 or so clones, 90% to 95% occurring once. Germline V gene sequence: CDR1 SGHRS, CDR2 YFSETQ. V dropped 4 bases and J dropped 7; count of bases not matched to a gene: 7. The CDR3 totals 13 residues. J is TRBJ1-1 and V is TRBV5-1, with 7 nucleotides matching TRBD1. The source is an adult in good health. Sequencing used peripheral blood, obtained on day 0 of AZD1222 vaccination. CDR3 nucleotide sequence: TGCGCCAGCAGCGTGGGAGGGGGCGGTGAAGCTTTCTTT. It encodes CASSVGGGGEAFF.